This TCR beta chain was found in a study of immune evolution from preneoplasia to lung adenocarcinoma. The germline V gene has CDR1 LNHDA and CDR2 SQIVND (reference sequence). CDR3 size: 13 residues. Trimming left V 5 bases short and J 6 bases short, with 11 bases between. General study findings and limits: Normal lung had highest clonality; later lesions appeared denser, more diverse. From normal lung to invasive adenocarcinoma, top clone frequencies appeared to decrease.

This clone appeared a few times. Its antigen remains unknown. The repertoire was sequenced with immunoSEQ multiplex PCR; TCRdb's copy has only in-frame clones and lacks some. Here the sample spans around 3,500 clones, 50% being singletons. Resections took place in Japan or China from about 2014 to 2017. Histologic diagnosis was independently verified by two lung pathologists. Specimen: FFPE normal lung tissue adjacent to the tumor. J is TRBJ1-5 and V is TRBV19; D ambiguous. The TCR was taken from a person between 45 and 65 years old with lung adenocarcinoma. This chain's CDR3 is CASSDRPGQPQHF. The CDR3 DNA reads TGTGCCAGTAGTGACCGACCGGGTCAGCCCCAGCATTTT.